The TCR beta chain under discussion was sequenced for a study of cytomegalovirus exposure and HLA in healthy donors (dated by TCRdb to about 2017). Study-wide context: An earlier analysis of 550 to 700 of the donors reported approximately 300 Gb of sequence data and some 120 million unique TCR beta sequences from some 180 million T cells. The study used immunosequencing to profile the T cell repertoires of 666 subjects and linked those repertoires to cytomegalovirus serostatus. Besides the first cohort of approximately 670 subjects, a separate validation cohort made up of over 100 different subjects was used. On average, 235,054 unique TCR beta nucleotide sequences were sequenced per donor among more than 350 genotyped donors of the cohort, with about 17% of those sequences being non-productive. An early release that covered roughly 600 HLA-typed donors contained about 300 gigabases of sequencing data and around 80 million unique TCR sequences. Roughly 5 DR-DQ haplotypes were handled as single units for association and clustering, since linkage in the cohort was strong. A later analysis re-analyzed previously published TCR beta repertoires from several hundred donors and added high-resolution HLA genotyping to study TCR occurrence patterns. Typing coverage varied by locus: roughly 620-640 donors for A, B, C, DRB1 and DQB1; more than 500 for DQA1; approximately 570 for DPA1; 450 to 480 for DPB1. Both class I and class II loci were covered by HLA typing, at four-digit resolution. To decide whether each TCR beta V gene segment behaved as functional or pseudogenic, an earlier analysis of approximately 590 of the donors relied on high-throughput TCR beta sequencing. Rather than using new phenotypic data, the later analysis identified candidate immune exposures from TCR beta sequences and from how often those sequences occurred across donors. The study aimed to test whether signatures of past pathogen exposure could be identified by cataloging public T cell receptors. A later genetic analysis used genome-wide SNP genotypes for about 60% of the roughly 700 donors, treating that subset as a discovery cohort. Among the approximately 420 genotyped donors, approximately 81% belonged to the genetic ancestry cluster associated with self-reported Caucasian donors. All discovery cohort repertoires had been generated using a single sequencing platform. Donor age, sex, ethnicity and CMV serostatus were compiled alongside the repertoire data. To predict cytomegalovirus infection status, the study combined high-throughput TCR immunosequencing, statistical association of individual TCRs with disease status, and machine learning.

Receptor libraries were prepared by the immunoSEQ multiplex PCR assay. For the multiplex PCR, a mixture combining 60 forward primers for TCR Vbeta segments and 13 reverse primers for TCR Jbeta segments was used. The CDR3 region of rearranged TCR beta genes was amplified from genomic DNA by a multiplex PCR assay. On the Illumina HiSeq System, the amplified TCR beta libraries were sequenced as 87-base-pair reads. In the authors' own workflow: In a later analysis, some 80 million unique TCR beta chains were counted across the 500 to 850 repertoires, and roughly 11 million of these chains were shared by at least two donors. Raw reads were error-corrected and collapsed into unique sequences with a nearest-neighbor algorithm that merged closely related sequences to remove PCR and sequencing errors. Alignment of CDR3 sequences to IMGT reference sequences was used to assign V, D and J gene segments. Each retained sequence needed at least a six-nucleotide match to both a V gene segment and a J gene segment. Rearrangements were called productive when the CDR3 lacked stop codons and stayed in frame with V and J; all others were non-productive. Following IMGT convention, CDR3 was defined as the stretch from the second conserved V-encoded cysteine up to the conserved J-encoded phenylalanine. In an earlier analysis of some 550 of the donors, sequences lacking an unambiguous match to a single V gene segment were excluded. An earlier analysis of 500 to 700 of the donors classified V segments as functional when productive rearrangements were above 56.7% and as segregating when the standard deviation between donors was above 5%. To diagnose cytomegalovirus status from the catalog of TCR beta chain sequences, a statistical classification framework was built. A later analysis assigned V and J genes by comparing TCR nucleotide sequences with IMGT/GENE-DB human TR gene sequences. In a later analysis, CDR3 sequences and most-parsimonious VDJ recombination scenarios were assigned using the TCRdist pipeline. In a later analysis, each TCR beta chain was defined by its CDR3 amino acid sequence together with its V-gene family, and reads without a unique V-gene family were excluded. As a way to deal with suspected cross-contamination and a sequencing artifact, a later analysis dropped roughly 620 nucleotide sequences that were highly shared and had low generation probability. In a later analysis, a clonal expansion index for each public chain was calculated from normalized within-repertoire ranks of inferred template counts. In a later analysis, generation probabilities were computed using a VDJ recombination model fitted to out-of-frame rearrangements, and the results were checked against IGoR. In a later analysis, TCR-TCR, TCR-HLA and TCR-CMV co-occurrence was scored with hypergeometric tests, and a repertoire-size bias correction was applied to TCR pairs. In a later analysis, false discovery rates were estimated by permuting HLA or CMV assignments 20 times. In a later analysis, co-occurring TCRs were grouped using DBSCAN, and TCRdist sequence similarity was added for clustering within HLA-allele-positive subsets. Repertoires with fewer than 30,000 or more than 120,000 public chains, plus five repertoires with anomalous nucleotide sharing, were excluded from co-occurrence clustering. TCRdb took this table from immuneACCESS and kept in-frame rearrangements with V and J called. Such tables lack part of the clones; where checked against another copy, unresolved V genes explain under half of the gap, and the rest is unexplained. The V and J calls and the clone size are those of that table, but D and trimming were determined from the DNA. The sample has approximately 160,000 clones on record, roughly 77% of them singletons. 1% of the sample is taken by the ten largest.

With respect to this clone: Its recognized antigen is unknown. Base qualities are not provided; no much larger clone lies one nucleotide away.

The cohort was made up of around 720 healthy bone marrow donors. At the time of sampling, all cohort members were nominally healthy, though unrecorded immune exposures were likely present. The donor was CMV seropositive and belonged to the group of 250 to 350 seropositive cohort members. Every donor gave a peripheral blood sample, and the peripheral blood mononuclear cells from that sample were used for TCR beta sequencing. The Qiagen DNeasy Blood Extraction Kit was used to extract genomic DNA from the blood cell samples. On the study overall, not on this receptor specifically: Sequencing depth was assumed to be roughly uniform across donors in the presence/absence analyses, though that assumption may not hold. The authors suggested that the approach could potentially be generalized to other disease states and immunological phenotypes. The classifier was reported to diagnose cytomegalovirus status with high specificity and sensitivity in both the original and validation cohorts. A later analysis found that TCR association rates varied across HLA loci, with DRB1 alleles showing the most associated TCRs and HLA-C alleles the fewest. Across donors, most TCR sequences were observed very rarely, whereas some public TCRs were present in many individuals. Only TCR beta chains were sequenced in this cohort, and the absence of alpha or paired-chain data limited detectable features. When HLA alleles, especially DR and DQ, strongly co-occurred, TCR associations were difficult to assign to individual alleles. In a later analysis, several top co-occurrence clusters were reported to appear linked to parvovirus B19, influenza, CMV and Epstein-Barr virus. The 87-base-pair reads could not distinguish some IMGT-functional V segments, including TRBV6-2 and TRBV6-3, so those segments were excluded. In a later analysis, most CMV-associated TCR beta chains were found to appear HLA-restricted, with HLA associations seemingly driven largely by CMV exposure. In vitro tests confirmed that a few of the cytomegalovirus-associated TCR beta chains recognize cytomegalovirus antigens. An association between a missense DCLRE1C variant and V-gene and J-gene trimming of TCR beta chains was found in a later genetic analysis and replicated in an independent cohort. Because counts were too low, approximately 18 rarely observed V segments, including chromosome 9 orphons, were excluded from the earlier analysis of 500 to 700 of the donors. Because some donors lacked HLA typing at each locus, the association tests relied only on the typed subset. A further reported finding was that TCR beta sequences accurately predicted the HLA-A and HLA-B alleles for most subjects in the first cohort. In an earlier analysis of roughly 500 of the donors, most TCR beta V segments appeared in productive rearrangements about 90% or about 30% of the time, broadly matching IMGT annotations. A cluster of highly shared sequence variants was judged likely to be a technical artifact of the sequencing pipeline. Immune exposure information for the cohort was limited to CMV serostatus. In the study, approximately 160 TCR beta chains were listed as associated with cytomegalovirus. At a false discovery rate of 0.05, a later analysis linked roughly 17,000 TCR beta sequences to specific HLA alleles. A later genetic analysis reported fewer N-insertions in productive TCRs among donors in an Asian-associated ancestry cluster than the roughly 670-donor mean. In a later analysis, HLA-associated TCR beta chains showed more clonal expansion and lower generation probabilities than non-associated chains that were equally common. Correlated functional status among segregating V segments might reflect linkage disequilibrium, but an unknown experimental factor could not be ruled out.

According to the germline V gene, CDR1 reads SGHRS and CDR2 reads YFSETQ. Including cysteine and phenylalanine, the CDR3 has 15 amino acids. Only CDR3 DNA remains: 45 bases, in frame from the first base. V trim: 0 bases; J trim: 2 bases; unmatched bases: 4. The rearrangement combines TRBV5-1 with TRBJ2-7, with 8 bases matching TRBD1. Sequencing was done on a sample of PBMCs. The sequence was collected from a woman between 50 and 59 years old in good health and CMV-seropositive. The CDR3 loop reads CASSLGRTGTYEQYF. The sequenced DNA is TGCGCCAGCAGCTTGGGCCGGACAGGGACCTACGAGCAGTACTTC. With all but the CDR3 taken from the reference TRBV5-1 and TRBJ2-7 genes, the full variable domain is: KAGVTQTPRYLIKTRGQQVTLSCSPISGHRSVSWYQQTPGQGLQFLFEYFSETQRNKGNFPGRFSGRQFSNSRSEMNVSTLELGDSALYLCASSLGRTGTYEQYFGPGTRLTVT.